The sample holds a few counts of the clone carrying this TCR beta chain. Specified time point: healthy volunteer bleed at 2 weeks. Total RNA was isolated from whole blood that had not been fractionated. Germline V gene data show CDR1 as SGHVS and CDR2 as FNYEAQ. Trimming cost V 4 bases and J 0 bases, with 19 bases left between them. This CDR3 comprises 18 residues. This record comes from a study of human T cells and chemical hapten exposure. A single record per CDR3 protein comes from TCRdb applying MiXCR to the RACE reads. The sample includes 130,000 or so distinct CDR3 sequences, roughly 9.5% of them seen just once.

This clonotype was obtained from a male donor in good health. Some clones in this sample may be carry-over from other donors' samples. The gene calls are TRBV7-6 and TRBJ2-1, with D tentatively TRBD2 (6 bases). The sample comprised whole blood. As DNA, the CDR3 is TGTGCCAGCAGCTCCCTTCCCGCCCTAGCGCACTCCTACAATGAGCAGTTCTTC. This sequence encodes CASSSLPALAHSYNEQFF. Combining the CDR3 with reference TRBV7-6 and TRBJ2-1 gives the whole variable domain GAGVSQSPRYKVTKRGQDVALRCDPISGHVSLYWYRQALGQGPEFLTYFNYEAQQDKSGLPNDRFSAERPEGSISTLTIQRTEQRDSAMYRCASSSLPALAHSYNEQFFGPGTRLTVL.